This TCR beta chain was sequenced during a study of T cells after yellow fever vaccination (dated by TCRdb to the late 2010s). With regard to the full study: The SMART-Seq v4 Ultra Low Input RNA kit was used to prepare libraries from fractions with low cell numbers. To follow T-cell clones before and after primary and booster YFV17D yellow fever vaccination, bulk TCR alpha and beta repertoires were sequenced over time. Two healthy male donors made up the cohort, one aged 18 to 29 years and the other aged 30 to 40 years. Blood was collected at multiple timepoints before and after primary and secondary immunization, and bulk PBMC replicates and cell subsets were isolated.

The sample's treatment or condition label is to be understood as: live attenuated yellow fever vaccine strain. A standard Ficoll-Paque protocol was used to isolate PBMCs from peripheral blood. Dynabeads CD4 and CD8 positive selection kits were used to isolate CD4 and CD8 T-cell fractions. RNA was extracted with TriZol from bulk PBMCs, CD4 and CD8 fractions, and dextramer-positive and dextramer-negative fractions. V is cut back by 0 bases and J by 6 bases, with 6 bases in the junction unmatched. The germline V gene gives CDR1 as SGHRS and CDR2 as YFSETQ. Including cysteine and phenylalanine, the CDR3 has 16 amino acids. Only the CDR3 portion is preserved as DNA: 48 bases, with reading frame beginning at the first base. TCR cDNA was synthesized by 5'RACE template switching, which introduced a universal primer site and unique molecular identifiers. Priming of cDNA synthesis was performed from both the TCR alpha and TCR beta constant segments. Library amplification used two PCR steps, and the second PCR step added sample barcodes and sequencing adapters. Sequencing of libraries was done on Illumina HiSeq 2500 (2x100 bp) or NovaSeq (2x150 bp). Processing in the source paper ran as follows. Reads were demultiplexed and collapsed into UMI consensus sequences with MIGEC, and V(D)J alignment was performed with MiXCR. Clonotypes responding to the vaccine were identified with edgeR on replicate PBMC samples, with the criteria of FDR below 0.01 and a log2 fold change above 5 up to day 15. CD4 or CD8 identity was assigned to each bulk clonotype according to whether the clonotype was present at higher abundance in the sequenced CD4 repertoire or the sequenced CD8 repertoire. TCRdb reran the public reads through fastp at Q25 and MiXCR, keeping productive beta chains. Records with the same CDR3 protein are collapsed into one entry carrying the most frequent genes and DNA. These V and J calls are TCRdb output, not the study's own analysis. The sample profile shows more than 95,000 distinct CDR3 sequences; 7.4% of them were found once. The ten largest clones take up around 2.3% of the sample.

This clonotype was picked up many times. Its antigen remains unidentified. Qualities for individual bases were not recorded, and no much larger clone is one base off. General conclusions and limits of the study: Compared with the primary T-cell response, the secondary T-cell response was faster but weaker, reaching its peak on day 5 rather than on day 15. Most clones expanded after primary vaccination were re-detected after the booster (almost 98% of CD4 and more than 70% of CD8), suggesting broad memory maintenance. Only a couple of donors were included in the study, so the extent to which the findings can be generalized is limited. A small fraction of clonotypes showed up in both the CD4 and CD8 compartments, probably as a result of convergent recombination. Because abundant contaminating clonotypes from the bulk population could be contained in FACS-sorted repertoires, computational filtering was required.

The sequence links TRBV5-1 to TRBJ2-3, with TRBD2 identical over 11 junction bases. Here the sequenced sample was CD4+ T cells sorted from PBMCs, taken approximately 11 days after the first yellow fever vaccination. This sequence originates from a man in his late teens or twenties who received the YFV17D yellow fever vaccine. The CDR3 protein: CASSLALAGGLDTQYF. At the DNA level, the sequence is TGCGCCAGCAGCTTGGCCCTAGCGGGGGGCCTGGATACGCAGTATTTT.